A single sample is the source of the 28 T cell receptor beta chains below, sequenced in a study of CD4 and CD8 cells across lung adenocarcinoma regions. TCRdb independently ran MiXCR on the PCR reads; one entry per CDR3 protein. The sample yields 10,000 to 15,000 distinct CDR3 sequences, approximately 48% seen once. Specimen: CD8+ T cells from the margin of a lung tumor. Receptors were obtained from a male donor with lung adenocarcinoma. The CD4 and CD8 labels of this study may be unreliable.

This clonotype came up a few times. This chain links TRBV6-5 with TRBJ2-3; D tentatively reads TRBD1 or TRBD2 (5 bases each). Matching the DNA end better, TRBJ2-1 makes the J call doubtful. The CDR3 has 12 amino acids. The V gene's germline CDR1 is MNHEY and CDR2 SVGAGI. In DNA, the CDR3 is TGTGCCAGCAGTTACGGGAGACAGGAGCAGTTCTTC. Residues: CASSYGRQEQFF.

This chain connects TRBV27 to TRBJ2-1, with TRBD2 matching 11 bases. Per the germline V gene, CDR1 is MNHEY and CDR2 is SMNVEV (reference sequence). The CDR3 runs to 15 residues. Losses at the gene ends were 5 bases for V and 2 bases for J; bases not matched to a gene: 2. The chain's CDR3 is CASSALAGAYNEQFF. CDR3 DNA: TGTGCCAGCAGTGCACTAGCGGGGGCCTACAATGAGCAGTTCTTC.

This clonotype was detected a few times. This chain uses TRBV27 with TRBJ2-3, with D tentatively TRBD1 (6 bases). Germline V lookup: CDR1 MNHEY, CDR2 SMNVEV (reference sequence). V shed 5 bases and J shed 0 bases, with 15 bases lying between them. The CDR3 sequence is 16 residues long. Here the CDR3 DNA reads TGTGCCAGCAGTCCCCTCGGACAGCGTAGCACAGATACGCAGTATTTT. It is translated as CASSPLGQRSTDTQYF.

Of note for this clonotype: No conserved phenylalanine or tryptophan ends this CDR3, so it is likely a read error. No DNA is shown, since the ends of the CDR3 on it are uncertain; the CDR3 is the one TCRdb lists. J is TRBJ2-5 and V is TRBV27; TRBD1 was called by the table and not checked on the DNA. Germline V CDR1 and CDR2: MNHEY, SMNVEV (reference sequence). With termini counted, the CDR3 has 13 amino acids. This CDR3 is CASSALGKATQFS.

This clonotype came up many times. V gene TRBV6-1 combines with J gene TRBJ2-4, with 12 bases fitting TRBD1. The germline V gene encodes CDR1 MNHNS and CDR2 SASEGT. V lost 2 bases and J lost 7; bases outside the gene matches: 3. This CDR3 contains 15 residues. The CDR3 DNA is TGTGCCAGCAGTGAACCGGGACAGGGGGCCAACATTCAGTACTTC. Translating it yields CASSEPGQGANIQYF.

The chain joins TRBV5-1 to TRBJ2-3, with D tentatively TRBD1 or TRBD2 (5 bases each). The germline V gene encodes CDR1 SGHRS and CDR2 YFSETQ. This CDR3 is built from 13 residues. Deletions cut 4 bases from V and 5 bases from J, with 11 bases between. The CDR3 here is CASSTGTGDTQYF. The CDR3, as DNA: TGCGCCAGCAGCACGGGGACGGGAGATACGCAGTATTTT.

This clonotype is labeled as medium-sized. The chain has TRBV6-1 and TRBJ2-1; 11 bases align to TRBD2. Germline V lookup: CDR1 MNHNS, CDR2 SASEGT. The CDR3 consists of 15 residues. Trimming removed 8 bases from V and 5 bases from J; junction bases left unmatched: 8. CDR3 protein: CASWVGTSGHNEQFF. For the CDR3, the DNA is TGTGCCAGCTGGGTCGGGACTAGCGGACACAATGAGCAGTTCTTC.

Judged by abundance, this clonotype is medium-sized. This sequence joins TRBV6-1 and TRBJ2-1; tentatively, D is TRBD2 (5 bases). The germline gives CDR1 MNHNS, CDR2 SASEGT. The CDR3 covers 18 residues. V was cut by 1 base and J by 0 bases, with 16 bases left in between. This CDR3 is CASSEEARGFSSYNEQFF. CDR3 DNA sequence: TGTGCCAGCAGTGAAGAGGCAAGAGGGTTTAGCTCCTACAATGAGCAGTTCTTC.

This clonotype was picked up many times. J is TRBJ2-5 and V is TRBV4-1; no clear D gene. The DNA end lines up better with TRBJ2-7; the J call may be wrong. Germline V gene data show CDR1 as MGHRA and CDR2 as YSYEKL. This CDR3 comprises 13 residues. The chain's CDR3 is CASSQALRYEQYF. DNA of the CDR3: TGCGCCAGCAGCCAGGCTCTGAGGTACGAGCAGTACTTC.

The table lists this clonotype with a few counts. The chain links TRBV5-1 to TRBJ2-3; the D is unclear. CDR1 is SGHRS and CDR2 is YFSETQ in the germline V gene. V was trimmed by 6 bases and J by 0 bases, leaving 14 bases between them. This CDR3 has 15 residues. The CDR3 DNA sequence: TGCGCCAGCAAACTGTCGGTCCTTAGCACAGATACGCAGTATTTT. Translation gives CASKLSVLSTDTQYF.

As for this clonotype: Germline is not matched at one junction end, which may reflect a read error. The rearrangement joins TRBV27 to TRBJ2-3; weak D call: TRBD2 (7 bases). The CDR3 sequence is 14 residues long. Germline V gene data show CDR1 as MNHEY and CDR2 as SMNVEV (reference sequence). The CDR3 loop is CASRTGGPLETQYF. CDR3 coding DNA: TGTGCCAGCAGAACGGGGGGCCCTTTGGAGACGCAGTACTTT.

This clonotype has a handful of counts. This may come from a read error, since a much larger clone is one base off. The chain has TRBV6-1 and TRBJ2-5; maybe TRBD2 (5 bases). V lost 6 bases and J 11 bases, leaving 25 bases between the germline ends. The CDR3 extends over 15 amino acids. Germline CDR1 and CDR2: MNHNS and SASEGT. The CDR3 region is CASRRGATRAGEQYF. In DNA form, the CDR3 reads TGTGCCAGCAGGAGAGGAGCAACGCGGGCGGGTGAGCAGTACTTC.

This clonotype was seen at least ten times. The V gene is TRBV5-6, the J gene TRBJ2-3; a possible D gene is TRBD1 (6 bases). V gave up 0 bases and J gave up 1 base, with 12 bases separating them. Germline CDR1 is SGHDT and CDR2 is YYEEEE. The CDR3 has 16 amino acids. CDR3 bases: TGTGCCAGCAGCTTGGTGTGGACAGAGGGCACAGATACGCAGTATTTT. It codes for CASSLVWTEGTDTQYF.

This chain links TRBV6-1 with TRBJ2-3, with D possibly being TRBD2 (7 bases). V was shortened by 0 bases and J by 5 bases, with 15 bases between the two germline ends. Per germline, CDR1 MNHNS and CDR2 SASEGT. The CDR3 totals 16 residues. The CDR3 reads CASSEAGEGGKDTQYF. In DNA, the CDR3 is TGTGCCAGCAGTGAAGCGGGGGAGGGGGGCAAAGATACGCAGTATTTT.

The chain couples TRBV6-2 or TRBV6-3 to TRBJ1-5; D call uncertain. Trimming left V 4 bases short and J 4 bases short, with 11 bases between. CDR3 length: 14 amino acids. CDR1 MNHEY and CDR2 SVGEGT come from the germline V gene. In DNA, the CDR3 is TGTGCCAGCAGTTTGCAGGAACCAAATCAGCCCCAGCATTTT. Amino acid sequence: CASSLQEPNQPQHF.

With regard to this clonotype: Sequence at one end of the junction differs from germline and may be a read error. The gene calls are TRBV6-1 and TRBJ2-3; a possible D gene is TRBD2 (8 bases). Germline V gene lookup returns CDR1 MNHNS and CDR2 SASEGT. The length of the CDR3 is 15 residues. CDR3 loop: CGRGTSGGGTDTQYF. The CDR3 nucleotides read TGTGGCAGGGGGACGAGCGGGGGTGGCACAGATACGCAGTACTTT.

By frequency in the sample, this clonotype is medium-sized. CDR3 loop: CASTPGPANEQYF. The CDR3 bases are TGTGCCAGCACACCCGGGCCCGCCAATGAGCAGTACTTC. The genes are TRBV6-5 and TRBJ2-5; no reliable D call. This CDR3 is 13 amino acids long. V shed 7 bases and J shed 11 bases, with 20 bases lying between them. Germline V gene data show CDR1 as MNHEY and CDR2 as SVGAGI.

This clonotype is labeled as medium-sized. J is TRBJ2-2 and V is TRBV12-3 or TRBV12-4; tentative D call: TRBD2 (6 bases). CDR3 size: 16 residues. V lost 6 bases and J lost 8, with 22 bases in between. The CDR3 DNA is TGTGCCAGCAGCTCCCGGGACTTCAGCCGCTTAGGGGAGCTGTTTTTT. It codes for CASSSRDFSRLGELFF.

The chain combines TRBV10-2 with TRBJ2-3, with a weak D call TRBD2 (5 bases). Trimming stripped 3 bases from V and 0 bases from J, with 10 bases between. CDR3 length equals 15 residues. The germline gives CDR1 WSHSY, CDR2 SAAADI. CDR3: CASSDGGPSTDTQYF. CDR3 in DNA: TGCGCCAGCAGTGATGGCGGGCCTAGCACAGATACGCAGTATTTT.

Within the sample, this clonotype is medium-sized. The chain combines TRBV7-2 with TRBJ2-5; D is unresolved. Trimming removed 5 bases from V and 2 bases from J, with 15 bases in between. The CDR3 has 15 amino acids. Germline CDR1 SGHTA, CDR2 FQGNSA. CDR3 sequence reads: CASSPGATTQETQYF. DNA for the CDR3: TGTGCCAGCAGCCCCGGAGCAACGACGCAAGAGACCCAGTACTTC.

In DNA, the CDR3 is TGTGCCAGCAGTTACGCGTACGGATCTTCAATGGACGAGCAGTACTTC. Its protein is CASSYAYGSSMDEQYF. The chain links TRBV6-5 to TRBJ2-7; no reliable D call. The germline V and J ends were trimmed by 2 bases and 5 bases, with 19 bases remaining between them. The CDR3 contains 16 residues. The germline CDR1 and CDR2 sequences are MNHEY and SVGAGI.

This chain uses TRBV27 with TRBJ2-3, with TRBD2 matching 12 bases. V lost 8 bases and J lost 4; bases outside the gene matches: 13. The germline V gene encodes CDR1 MNHEY and CDR2 SMNVEV (reference sequence). The CDR3 contains 17 residues. CDR3 DNA: TGTGCCAGCTGTTCGGGGCTAGCGGGAGGGGGCCCAGATACGCAGTATTTT. It codes for CASCSGLAGGGPDTQYF.

The V and J genes are TRBV12-3 or TRBV12-4 and TRBJ2-5, with 10 bases matching TRBD2. The CDR3 extends over 16 amino acids. The junction had 11 bases not matched to a gene; V was cut back by 5 bases and J by 5 bases. As DNA, the CDR3 is TGTGCCAGCAGTAACACCCTAGCGGGAGAGGGGGAGACCCAGTACTTC. The encoded protein is CASSNTLAGEGETQYF.

On this clonotype: The junction differs from germline at one of its ends, possibly a read error. The chain links TRBV10-3 to TRBJ2-5; D may be TRBD2 (7 bases). The CDR3 consists of 15 residues. CDR1 is ENHRY, CDR2 SYGVKD, per germline. The CDR3 coding sequence is TGTGCCGGGGGGCCCCGGGGGAGGGGCCAAGAGACCCAGTACTTT. Translated: CAGGPRGRGQETQYF.

A few counts support this clonotype. DNA for the CDR3: TGTGCCAGCACCAACTCGTCGGGGCTAGGGGGAGGTGCTAGAGATACCCAGTACTTC. It specifies CASTNSSGLGGGARDTQYF. The J gene is TRBJ2-5, the V gene TRBV7-2; the D gene could be TRBD1 or TRBD2 (6 bases each). This CDR3 spans 19 amino acids. Trimming shortened V by 7 bases and J by 8 bases, and 35 bases separated the two germline ends. Germline V gives CDR1 SGHTA, CDR2 FQGNSA.

As regards this clonotype: The junction does not match germline at one end; this may be a read error. The chain is built from TRBV27 and TRBJ2-5; TRBD2 is a possible D gene (7 bases). The CDR3 is made up of 16 amino acids. CDR1 MNHEY and CDR2 SMNVEV come from the germline V gene (reference sequence). The CDR3 loop reads CVSAGGAPGVQETQYF. The CDR3 bases are TGTGTCAGCGCTGGGGGGGCGCCTGGGGTCCAAGAGACGCAGTACTTC.

By sample fraction, this clonotype is medium-sized. A read error is possible here, since a much larger clone lies one base away. The chain is built from TRBV6-1 and TRBJ2-1; 8 bases are shared with TRBD2. The J call may be in error: the DNA end matches TRBJ2-7 better. The germline V gene has CDR1 MNHNS and CDR2 SASEGT. This CDR3 spans 14 amino acids. This CDR3 reads CASTSAGAYNEQYF. CDR3 DNA: TGTGCCAGCACGTCAGCGGGGGCCTACAATGAGCAGTACTTC.

The chain employs TRBV27 and TRBJ2-3, with TRBD2 matching over 8 bases. TRBJ2-7 explains the end of the DNA better; the J call may be wrong. CDR1 is MNHEY and CDR2 is SMNVEV in the germline V gene (reference sequence). The CDR3 covers 17 residues. The CDR3 is CASCAGLAGGGTDTQYF. The CDR3 DNA sequence: TGTGCCAGCTGTGCGGGGCTAGCGGGCGGGGGCACAGATACGCAGTACTTC.